The sequence of this T cell receptor (beta chain) was determined in a study of human T cells and chemical hapten exposure. Study results and limitations: Correlating positively with patch test score were the PT1 expanded TCR counts. Significantly more large CDR3 similarity clusters were formed by expanded TCRs than by controls.

Time point noted: pre-sensitization, week 0. Treatment of the sample: therapeutic diphenylcyclopropenone sensitization with weekly scalp DPC. TCRdb re-called the RACE reads through MiXCR, storing one row per CDR3 protein. The data contain 52,000 or so distinct CDR3 sequences, more than 7.5% of them singletons. Turning to this clonotype: What it binds is not known.

Trimming took off 6 bases at V and 6 bases at J, with 9 bases between the two ends. CDR1 and CDR2 (germline): MDHEN, SYDVKM. The CDR3 sequence is 11 residues long. Here the sequenced sample was whole blood, taken in connection with sensitization to the hapten diphenylcyclopropenone (DPC). The sequence derives from a man between 40 and 49 years old with alopecia areata. Some clones in this sample may be carry-over from other donors' samples. V and J are TRBV28 and TRBJ2-7, with D uncertain. CDR3 sequence: CASSGPGEQYF. CDR3 nucleotides: TGTGCCAGCAGCGGTCCGGGCGAGCAGTACTTC.